The 21 T cell receptor beta chains below come from one sample, sequenced in a study of control samples from healthy donors and cancer patients. Repertoires were generated with immunoSEQ multiplex PCR, while TCRdb's copy carries only in-frame clones and drops some. This table holds more than 95,000 clones, around 87% found once. The specimen was PBMCs. The origin of the receptors is a woman between 50 and 59 years old with colorectal cancer.

The V gene is TRBV20-1, the J gene TRBJ2-7; perhaps TRBD1 as D (6 bases). This CDR3 contains 11 residues. Germline V gene lookup returns CDR1 DFQATT and CDR2 SNEGSKA (reference sequence). Trimming pared 6 bases from V and 4 bases from J, leaving 10 bases between. CDR3 region: CSAGAEYEQYF. CDR3 DNA: TGCAGTGCGGGGGCAGAGTACGAGCAGTACTTC.

This rearrangement joins TRBV11-2 to TRBJ1-1; TRBD1 might be the D (6 bases). Deletions cut 3 bases from V and 1 base from J, with 9 bases between. Germline V CDR1 and CDR2: SGHAT, FQNNGV. This CDR3 region has 14 residues. The CDR3 nucleotides read TGTGCCAGCAGCTTCCGGGGGCAGAACACTGAAGCTTTCTTT. It yields the protein CASSFRGQNTEAFF.

This chain connects TRBV7-9 to TRBJ2-7; perhaps TRBD1 as D (5 bases). Germline lookup yields CDR1 SEHNR and CDR2 FQNEAQ (reference sequence). CDR3 size: 15 residues. The ends were cut back, 4 bases at V and 4 bases at J, with 17 bases in the middle. The DNA of the CDR3 is TGTGCCAGCAGCTCCGACAGTCTGGGCCTTTACGAGCAGTACTTC. Its translation is CASSSDSLGLYEQYF.

V usage is TRBV7-3 and J usage is TRBJ2-2; weak D call: TRBD2 (6 bases). CDR3 size: 18 residues. The V and J ends lost 5 bases and 3 bases respectively, with 22 bases between them. In germline, CDR1 is SGHTA, CDR2 FQGTGA. The CDR3 region has the DNA TGTGCCAGCAGCCCCCTATCCCGGGGTAGCGGCTACACCGGGGAGCTGTTTTTT. It yields the protein CASSPLSRGSGYTGELFF. Complete variable domain (other parts from reference TRBV7-3 and TRBJ2-2): GAGVSQTPSNKVTEKGKYVELRCDPISGHTALYWYRQSLGQGPEFLIYFQGTGAADDSGLPNDRFFAVRPEGSVSTLKIQRTERGDSAVYLCASSPLSRGSGYTGELFFGEGSRLTVL.

This sequence joins TRBV2 and TRBJ2-2, with 10 bases that match TRBD2. Germline assignment: CDR1 SNHLY and CDR2 FYNNEI. Trimming took 3 bases from V and 1 from J; bases not matched to a gene: 2. This CDR3 has 16 amino acids. CDR3 sequence: CASSDRLAGNTGELFF. CDR3 in DNA: TGTGCCAGCAGTGATAGACTAGCGGGGAACACCGGGGAGCTGTTTTTT.

The chain carries TRBV27 and TRBJ2-7; D might be TRBD1 or TRBD2, each matching 5 bases. Germline CDR1 reads MNHEY; CDR2 reads SMNVEV (reference sequence). The CDR3 contains 14 residues. V shed 6 bases and J shed 1 base, with 13 bases lying between them. The CDR3 DNA reads TGTGCCAGCAGAAACCCTGGGACGTCCTACGAGCAGTACTTC. Translated, it gives CASRNPGTSYEQYF.

This rearrangement joins TRBV27 to TRBJ2-3, with D possibly TRBD2 on 6 matching bases. The germline CDR1 and CDR2 sequences are MNHEY and SMNVEV (reference sequence). V dropped 5 bases and J dropped 5 bases, with 35 bases sitting between them. This CDR3 contains 21 residues. CDR3 sequence: CASSPLRVAVGTSRVGDTQYF. The CDR3 DNA is TGTGCCAGCAGTCCCCTTCGGGTGGCTGTAGGGACTTCTCGTGTTGGAGATACGCAGTATTTT.

The J gene is TRBJ1-5, the V gene TRBV28, with a possible D match to TRBD1 (5 bases). The CDR3 has 17 residues. Germline V gives CDR1 MDHEN, CDR2 SYDVKM. V lost 3 bases and J lost 3, with 18 bases in between. Here the CDR3 reads CASSLARMGLINQPQHF. DNA of the CDR3: TGTGCCAGCAGTTTGGCCCGGATGGGACTGATCAATCAGCCCCAGCATTTT.

The rearrangement uses TRBV7-2 and TRBJ2-1; 10 bases align to TRBD2. V dropped 5 bases and J dropped 8; count of bases not matched to a gene: 18. The CDR3 totals 18 residues. Germline V gives CDR1 SGHTA, CDR2 FQGNSA. The CDR3 spells CASSNPRRSSGGLDEQFF. In nucleotides, the CDR3 is TGTGCCAGCAGCAACCCCCGCCGGTCTAGCGGGGGTCTCGATGAGCAGTTCTTC.

The genes are TRBV6-5 and TRBJ1-2; no clear D gene. Trimming shortened V by 8 bases and J by 6 bases, and 16 bases separated the two germline ends. The CDR3 contains 13 residues. From germline, CDR1 is MNHEY and CDR2 SVGAGI. The DNA of the CDR3 is TGTGCCAGCTTGAGGACCCATGCGGATGGCTACACCTTC. Its protein product is CASLRTHADGYTF.

The genes are TRBV3-1 (or the pseudogene TRBV3-2) and TRBJ2-1; D uncertain. Trimming pared 1 base from V and 9 bases from J, leaving 10 bases between. The CDR3 spans 13 residues. Germline V lookup: CDR1 LGHDT, CDR2 YNNKEL (reference sequence). DNA of the CDR3: TGTGCCAGCAGCCAAGTGCAAGGACGTGAGCAGTTCTTC. Translating it yields CASSQVQGREQFF.

The chain's CDR3 is CASTESRNTIYF. The CDR3 DNA reads as TGTGCCAGTACCGAAAGCAGGAACACCATATATTTT. This chain joins TRBV19 and TRBJ1-3; D gene ambiguous. Germline assignment: CDR1 LNHDA and CDR2 SQIVND (reference sequence). The CDR3 extends over 12 amino acids. V was pared by 7 bases and J by 7 bases, with 11 bases between. The whole variable domain, filled in from reference TRBV19 and TRBJ1-3, reads DGGITQSPKYLFRKEGQNVTLSCEQNLNHDAMYWYRQDPGQGLRLIYYSQIVNDFQKGDIAEGYSVSREKKESFPLTVTSAQKNPTAFYLCASTESRNTIYFGEGSWLTVV.

The chain carries TRBV30 and TRBJ1-1, with 7 bases identical to TRBD1. V shed 3 bases and J 2 bases; nucleotides not matched to a gene: 21. There are 19 residues in the CDR3. Germline V gene sequence: CDR1 GTSNPN, CDR2 SVGIG (reference sequence). Here the CDR3 reads CAWSPMGGYRGSPNTEAFF. The CDR3 DNA follows: TGTGCCTGGAGCCCTATGGGGGGATACAGGGGATCCCCTAACACTGAAGCTTTCTTT.

V is TRBV5-1 and J is TRBJ2-7; D is uncertain. CDR3 size: 11 residues. The germline CDR1 and CDR2 sequences are SGHRS and YFSETQ. Trimming took 10 bases from V and 0 from J, leaving 8 bases between them. Here the CDR3 reads CAVVLSYEQYF. DNA for the CDR3: TGCGCCGTGGTTCTCTCCTACGAGCAGTACTTC.

The chain uses TRBV3-1 (or the pseudogene TRBV3-2) and TRBJ2-1; D gene unclear. Per germline, CDR1 LGHDT and CDR2 YNNKEL (reference sequence). The V gene lost 1 base and the J gene lost 4 bases, with 20 bases spanning the gap. The CDR3 has 18 amino acids. The CDR3 region has the DNA TGTGCCAGCAGCCAAGTTGCGGCTGGCAGCAGAGGATACAATGAGCAGTTCTTC. Protein sequence: CASSQVAAGSRGYNEQFF.

The chain uses TRBV28 and TRBJ2-5; D might be TRBD1 (6 bases). The germline gives CDR1 MDHEN, CDR2 SYDVKM. V shed 4 bases and J shed 4 bases, with 19 bases lying between them. The CDR3 runs to 16 residues. CDR3 region: CASSSSGVLLGETQYF. In nucleotides, the CDR3 is TGTGCCAGCAGTTCCTCAGGGGTGCTCCTCGGAGAGACCCAGTACTTC. Looking up the rest from reference TRBV28 and TRBJ2-5 gives the full variable domain: DVKVTQSSRYLVKRTGEKVFLECVQDMDHENMFWYRQDPGLGLRLIYFSYDVKMKEKGDIPEGYSVSREKKERFSLILESASTNQTSMYLCASSSSGVLLGETQYFGPGTRLLVL.

The rearrangement links TRBV6-6 to TRBJ1-5; D is unclear. This CDR3 region has 12 residues. The V end lost 8 bases, the J end lost 5 bases, and 10 bases lay between the germline ends. Per germline, CDR1 MNHNY and CDR2 SVGAGI (reference sequence). The DNA of the CDR3 is TGTGCCAGCCGCCACAGTGATCAGCCCCAGCATTTT. Its translation: CASRHSDQPQHF.

V usage is TRBV5-6 and J usage is TRBJ2-7; perhaps TRBD2 as D (6 bases). Germline CDR1 is SGHDT and CDR2 is YYEEEE. The V gene lost 4 bases and the J gene lost 3 bases, with 14 bases spanning the gap. This CDR3 is built from 14 residues. The CDR3 protein is CASSLRTIHYEQYF. The CDR3 coding sequence is TGTGCCAGCAGCCTTCGGACTATCCACTACGAGCAGTACTTC.

CDR3 nucleotides: TGTGCCAGCAGTTTAGTAGGTCGGGAGCAGTTCTTC. This encodes CASSLVGREQFF. The chain combines TRBV27 with TRBJ2-1; D remains unclear. This CDR3 has 12 residues. Between the trimmed V and J ends, which lost 2 bases and 10 bases, there was a span of 9 bases. Looked up from germline, CDR1 is MNHEY and CDR2 is SMNVEV (reference sequence).

This sequence joins TRBV28 and TRBJ1-1; possibly TRBD1 for D (6 bases). V was pared by 1 base and J by 6 bases, with 15 bases between. The CDR3 contains 15 residues. Per the germline V gene, CDR1 is MDHEN and CDR2 is SYDVKM. This CDR3 is CASSLLGGDIAEAFF. The CDR3 coding sequence is TGTGCCAGCAGTTTATTGGGAGGGGACATAGCTGAAGCTTTCTTT.

The chain has TRBV11-2 and TRBJ1-3, with D unresolved. With 3 bases removed from V and 1 base from J, the gap between germline ends came to 19 bases. The CDR3 totals 18 residues. Germline assignment: CDR1 SGHAT and CDR2 FQNNGV. CDR3 residues: CASSFTVNADISGNTIYF. In nucleotides, the CDR3 is TGTGCCAGCAGCTTCACGGTAAACGCAGACATATCTGGAAACACCATATATTTT.